A single TCR beta chain is shown here with its context. The antigen remains unidentified. The CDR3 sequence is 13 residues long. Germline V lookup: CDR1 MGHRA, CDR2 YSYEKL. V shed 2 bases, J shed 6 bases, and the junction held 2 bases outside the gene matches. The protocol was immunoSEQ multiplex PCR, while the TCRdb copy is restricted to in-frame clones and leaves out a portion. The top ten clones hold 3.3% of a sample with approximately 110,000 clones, over 65% of them seen once. This sample was taken from a study of radiotherapy plus CTLA-4 blockade in lung cancer. General study points: Response, reportedly, was best predicted by interferon-beta along with early blood T cell clone dynamics.

The receptor's source is a human donor with non-small cell lung cancer that progressed on radiotherapy plus ipilimumab. Some clones in this sample may be carry-over from other donors' samples. Source: peripheral blood, taken from a patient treated with radiotherapy plus ipilimumab. This chain uses TRBV4-1 with TRBJ1-2, with 8 positions matching TRBD1. CDR3 nucleotides: TGCGCCAGCAGCCAATCAGGGGGCAATGGCTACACCTTC. Protein product: CASSQSGGNGYTF.